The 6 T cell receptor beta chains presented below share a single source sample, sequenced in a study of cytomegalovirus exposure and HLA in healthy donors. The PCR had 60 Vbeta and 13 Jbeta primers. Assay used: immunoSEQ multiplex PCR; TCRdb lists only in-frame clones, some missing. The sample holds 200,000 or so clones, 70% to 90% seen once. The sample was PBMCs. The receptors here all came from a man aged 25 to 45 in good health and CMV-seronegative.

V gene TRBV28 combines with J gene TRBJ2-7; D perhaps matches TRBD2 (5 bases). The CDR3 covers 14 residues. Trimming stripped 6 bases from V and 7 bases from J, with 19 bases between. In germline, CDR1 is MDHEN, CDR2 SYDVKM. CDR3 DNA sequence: TGTGCCAGCAGCAATGGACCGCAATCGGGGGAGCAGTACTTC. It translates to CASSNGPQSGEQYF.

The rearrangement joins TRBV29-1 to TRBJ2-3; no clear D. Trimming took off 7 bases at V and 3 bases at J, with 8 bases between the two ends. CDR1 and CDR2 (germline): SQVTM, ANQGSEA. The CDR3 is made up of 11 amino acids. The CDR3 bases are TGCAGCGGCTCCCAGACAGATACGCAGTATTTT. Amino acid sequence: CSGSQTDTQYF.

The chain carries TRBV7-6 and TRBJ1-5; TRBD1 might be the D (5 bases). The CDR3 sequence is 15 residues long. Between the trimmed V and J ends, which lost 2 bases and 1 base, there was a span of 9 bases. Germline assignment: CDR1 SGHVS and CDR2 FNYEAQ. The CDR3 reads CASSLWQGSNQPQHF. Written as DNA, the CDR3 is TGTGCCAGCAGCTTATGGCAGGGAAGCAATCAGCCCCAGCATTTT.

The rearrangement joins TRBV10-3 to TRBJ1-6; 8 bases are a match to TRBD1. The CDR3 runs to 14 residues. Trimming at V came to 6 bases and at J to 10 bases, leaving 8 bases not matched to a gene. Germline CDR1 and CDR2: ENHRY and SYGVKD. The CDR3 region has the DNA TGTGCCATCAGACCGGGACAGGAGAGCTCACCCCTCCACTTT. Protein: CAIRPGQESSPLHF.

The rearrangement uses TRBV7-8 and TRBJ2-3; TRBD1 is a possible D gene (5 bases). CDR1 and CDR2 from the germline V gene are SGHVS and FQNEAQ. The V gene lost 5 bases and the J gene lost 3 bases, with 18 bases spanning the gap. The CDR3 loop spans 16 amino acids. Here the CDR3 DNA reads TGTGCCAGCAGCCATCGACAGCTCCTCAATACAGATACGCAGTATTTT. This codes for CASSHRQLLNTDTQYF. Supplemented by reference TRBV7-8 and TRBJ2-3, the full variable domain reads GAGVSQSPRYKVAKRGQDVALRCDPISGHVSLFWYQQALGQGPEFLTYFQNEAQLDKSGLPSDRFFAERPEGSVSTLKIQRTQQEDSAVYLCASSHRQLLNTDTQYFGPGTRLTVL.

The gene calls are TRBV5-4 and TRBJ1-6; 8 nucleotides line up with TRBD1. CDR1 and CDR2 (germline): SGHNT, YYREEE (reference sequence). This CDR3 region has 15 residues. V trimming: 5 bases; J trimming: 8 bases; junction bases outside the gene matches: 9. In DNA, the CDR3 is TGTGCCAGCAGTACGGACAGGGCAGAGGATTCACCCCTCCACTTT. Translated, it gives CASSTDRAEDSPLHF.